Below, 10 T cell receptor beta chains from the same sample are listed, as sequenced in a study of metastatic and nonmetastatic thyroid tumors. Ahead of thyroid surgery, no patient had received treatment of any kind. TCRdb re-analyzed the PCR reads using MiXCR. The sample has 45,000 or so clones, around 4% seen once. Input material: blood. The receptor set was obtained from a female donor with papillary thyroid cancer or a benign thyroid nodule (not recorded which). Some clones in this sample may be carry-over from other donors' samples.

In regard to this clone: A read error may be the cause here, since a much bigger clone is one base away. The genes are TRBV5-6 and TRBJ1-1, with 7 bases matching TRBD1. Per the germline V gene, CDR1 is SGHDT and CDR2 is YYEEEE. This CDR3 spans 16 amino acids. With 0 bases clipped from V and 6 bases from J, the junction kept 11 bases outside the gene matches. CDR3 nucleotide sequence: TGTGCCAGCAGCTTGGGAAGACAGGGCCACATATCTGAAGCTTTCTTT. Protein sequence: CASSLGRQGHISEAFF.

The table lists this clone with many counts. The same CDR3 also results from other DNA sequences found in this sample. The gene calls are TRBV10-3 and TRBJ2-1, with TRBD2 identical over 13 bases. The germline V gene has CDR1 ENHRY and CDR2 SYGVKD. V shed 3 bases and J 5 bases; nucleotides not matched to a gene: 4. The CDR3 extends over 16 amino acids. CDR3 coding DNA: TGTGCCATCAGTGATCAGGGACTAGCGGGAAACAATGAGCAGTTCTTC. This encodes CAISDQGLAGNNEQFF.

This clone has at least ten counts. The V gene is TRBV5-5, the J gene TRBJ1-1, with 8 bases lining up with TRBD1. V lost 4 bases, J lost 0 bases, and 8 bases stayed unmatched. The CDR3 is 16 amino acids. Germline V gives CDR1 SGHKS, CDR2 YYEKEE (reference sequence). The CDR3 DNA follows: TGTGCCAGCAGCGAACAGGGGGTAGGGGTGAACACTGAAGCTTTCTTT. It is translated as CASSEQGVGVNTEAFF.

The sample holds many counts of this clone. The chain combines TRBV24-1 with TRBJ1-2, with D perhaps matching TRBD1 (5 bases). The CDR3 runs 16 residues. Germline V gives CDR1 KGHDR, CDR2 SFDVKD. Trimming left V 3 bases short and J 4 bases short, with 17 bases between. This chain's CDR3 is CATSDAYGTGRYGYTF. CDR3 sequence (DNA): TGTGCCACCAGTGATGCCTATGGCACGGGGCGCTATGGCTACACCTTC.

This clone has ten or more counts. Additional DNA sequences in this sample encode the identical CDR3. J is TRBJ1-6 and V is TRBV4-2, with D hard to call. Germline V gene sequence: CDR1 LGHNA, CDR2 YNFKEQ. CDR3 length equals 16 residues. Trimming pared 0 bases from V and 13 bases from J, leaving 19 bases between. CDR3 region: CASSQDGSGVMGPLHF. CDR3 DNA sequence: TGTGCCAGCAGCCAAGACGGCAGTGGCGTTATGGGGCCCCTCCACTTT.

This clone showed up just a few times. The J gene is TRBJ2-7, the V gene TRBV6-5; 10 bases align to TRBD2. V was pared by 3 bases and J by 2 bases, with 10 bases of the junction left unmatched. This CDR3 spans 17 amino acids. Germline CDR1 and CDR2: MNHEY and SVGAGI. The CDR3 DNA is TGTGCCAGCAGTTATGAGTTGAGCGGGGGGGCCCCCTACGAGCAGTACTTC. Translated, it gives CASSYELSGGAPYEQYF.

This clone was recorded many times. The CDR3 loop is CASSRTGRGLDEQFF. CDR3 nucleotide sequence: TGTGCCAGCTCTCGTACGGGGAGGGGGCTTGATGAGCAGTTCTTC. J is TRBJ2-1 and V is TRBV12-3 or TRBV12-4; TRBD1 or TRBD2 may be the D gene (7 bases each). The V end was cut by 8 bases, the J end by 8 bases, with 22 bases between. There are 15 residues in the CDR3.

This clone has ten or more counts. J is TRBJ1-5 and V is TRBV4-2, with TRBD1 matching over 8 bases. This CDR3 has 15 amino acids. Germline trimming cut 0 bases from V and 4 bases from J; bases unmatched to any gene: 2. Per the germline V gene, CDR1 is LGHNA and CDR2 is YNFKEQ. CDR3 coding DNA: TGTGCCAGCAGCCAAGAGGGACAGGTTAATCAGCCCCAGCATTTT. Translating gives CASSQEGQVNQPQHF.

This clone was detected ten times or more. This chain joins TRBV4-2 and TRBJ2-2, with D perhaps matching TRBD2 (7 bases). Trimming left V 0 bases short and J 0 bases short, with 11 bases between. Germline V CDR1 and CDR2: LGHNA, YNFKEQ. The CDR3 spans 17 residues. The DNA of the CDR3 is TGTGCCAGCAGCCAAGATTGGGGGGGCGCGAACACCGGGGAGCTGTTTTTT. This encodes CASSQDWGGANTGELFF.

The sample holds many counts of this clone. Other nucleotide sequences from this sample produce the same CDR3. The chain has TRBV24-1 and TRBJ2-3, with a tentative D call TRBD2 (6 bases). Trimming took off 4 bases at V and 1 base at J, with 11 bases between the two ends. Germline V gives CDR1 KGHDR, CDR2 SFDVKD. CDR3 length equals 15 residues. The CDR3 reads CATSDRVAGTDTQYF. In DNA form, the CDR3 reads TGTGCCACCAGTGACAGGGTAGCGGGCACAGATACGCAGTATTTT.